Listed below are T cell receptor beta chains from one sample, sequenced in a study of blood T cell repertoires in COVID-19. Sequencing used immunoSEQ multiplex PCR; TCRdb keeps in-frame clones, though not all of them. The data hold tens of thousands of clones, with about 88% observed a single time. Sequencing used peripheral blood. All receptors come from a human donor in a cohort sampled during active COVID-19. Each CDR3 is given with its conserved first and last residue. D genes are given only for firm matches.

d_gene	v_gene	j_gene	CDR3aa
-	TRBV7-9	TRBJ1-1	CASSSYRVGSVAFF
-	TRBV7-2	TRBJ1-2	CASSRPDSGEWGYTF
-	TRBV18	TRBJ1-2	CASSRSPPGTSYGYTF
-	TRBV12-3/TRBV12-4	TRBJ1-1	CASGTGFNTEAFF
TRBD2	TRBV2	TRBJ2-3	CASMRGGTDTQYF
-	TRBV7-6	TRBJ1-1	CASSLGSYRVDTEAFF
TRBD1	TRBV6-5	TRBJ1-2	CATDRASMPMGYTF
-	TRBV24-1	TRBJ2-2	CATSDGGIVNTGELFF
TRBD1	TRBV4-2	TRBJ2-5	CASSQDRGRETQYF
-	TRBV30	TRBJ2-6	CAWSAPGRSGANVLTF
-	TRBV7-5	TRBJ2-7	CARSPPRFSYEQYF
TRBD1	TRBV14	TRBJ1-2	CASSRLGQTNYGYTF
-	TRBV29-1	TRBJ1-5	CSVAGPGQPQHF
-	TRBV5-4	TRBJ2-7	CASSLVNSYEQYF
-	TRBV12-3/TRBV12-4	TRBJ1-6	CASSLRGNSPLHF
TRBD2	TRBV10-3	TRBJ2-3	CAISETSGTSTDTQYF
TRBD2	TRBV14	TRBJ2-3	CASSQGLLAGGSDTQYF
TRBD2	TRBV10-2	TRBJ2-4	CASSRGLAGSGGSDIQYF
TRBD2	TRBV19	TRBJ2-3	CASSIAPPAGGPYTQYF
-	TRBV9	TRBJ2-5	CASSERPGLETQYF
TRBD1	TRBV27	TRBJ1-2	CASSSREGAYGYTF
TRBD2	TRBV10-3	TRBJ2-3	CAISGELAGGMDTQYF
TRBD1	TRBV18	TRBJ1-6	CASSPTTQGSPLHF
TRBD2	TRBV2	TRBJ2-5	CASSPAFSGTSLSETQYF
-	TRBV19	TRBJ2-7	CASSIGQVPSEQYF
TRBD1	TRBV28	TRBJ2-3	CASSRDSNLDTQYF
-	TRBV12-3/TRBV12-4	TRBJ1-1	CASSLGANTEAFF
-	TRBV5-1	TRBJ2-3	CASSLGGGFGSDTQYF
TRBD1	TRBV5-4	TRBJ1-1	CASSTGTGYFGTEAFF
TRBD2	TRBV6-5	TRBJ2-1	CASSTAGGLYNEQFF
TRBD2	TRBV29-1	TRBJ2-1	CSVEDLTSAVNEQFF
-	TRBV30	TRBJ2-1	CAWSRAVTGNEQFF